Listed below are T cell receptor beta chains from one sample, sequenced in a study of blood T cell repertoires in COVID-19. Measured with immunoSEQ multiplex PCR; TCRdb has only the in-frame clones, and not every one. In the table there are tens of thousands of clones, approximately 78% of which are singletons. Material for sequencing was peripheral blood. Source of these receptors: an elderly woman with acute or convalescent COVID-19. CDR3s include the opening cysteine and the closing phenylalanine or tryptophan. Fields, in order: D gene, V gene, clone size, CDR3 protein. The D gene is left open where the match is weak. Where a row states a size, it is once, few, many or the class of an expanded clone; other rows omit it.

>NA|TRBV12-5|few
CASGARDLADTQYF
>TRBD1|TRBV29-1|once
CSVAGQGAREQFF
>TRBD1|TRBV30|NA
CATPIQGARNTIYF
>NA|TRBV6-1|NA
CASSEAGGPNTEAFF
>TRBD1|TRBV3-1/TRBV3-2|NA
CASSSRTGGQPQHF
>TRBD1|TRBV27|once
CASSFWTGYPYEQYF
>NA|TRBV6-5|NA
CASSYSGGHPEAFF
>NA|TRBV11-2|few
CASSLNINTGELFF
>NA|TRBV7-8|NA
CASSFPGTPSPLHF
>NA|TRBV11-2|NA
CASSLNSLASYEQYF
>NA|TRBV6-1|NA
CASSEVWGQASVSPLHF
>NA|TRBV21-1|NA
CASSLWTGGAVLFYGYTF
>NA|TRBV7-2|few
CASSLEGLSYNEQFF
>NA|TRBV2|NA
CASSGSRGEAFF
>NA|TRBV29-1|NA
CSVGSGNTIYF
>TRBD1|TRBV30|NA
CAVSGQARGYTF